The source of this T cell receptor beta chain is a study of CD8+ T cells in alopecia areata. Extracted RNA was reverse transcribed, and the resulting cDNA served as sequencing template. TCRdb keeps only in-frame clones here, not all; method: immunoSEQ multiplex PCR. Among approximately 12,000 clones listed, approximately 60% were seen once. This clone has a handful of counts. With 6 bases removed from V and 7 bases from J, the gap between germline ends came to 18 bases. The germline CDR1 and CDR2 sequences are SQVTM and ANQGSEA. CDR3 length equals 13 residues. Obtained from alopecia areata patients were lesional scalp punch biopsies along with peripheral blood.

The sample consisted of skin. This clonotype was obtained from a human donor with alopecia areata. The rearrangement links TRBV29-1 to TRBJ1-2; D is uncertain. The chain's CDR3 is CSVLSNWGGGYTF. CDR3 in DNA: TGCAGCGTGTTGTCAAATTGGGGTGGTGGCTACACCTTC. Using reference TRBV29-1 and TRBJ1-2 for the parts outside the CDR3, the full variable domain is SAVISQKPSRDICQRGTSLTIQCQVDSQVTMMFWYRQQPGQSLTLIATANQGSEATYESGFVIDKFPISRPNLTFSTLTVSNMSPEDSSIYLCSVLSNWGGGYTFGSGTRLTVV.